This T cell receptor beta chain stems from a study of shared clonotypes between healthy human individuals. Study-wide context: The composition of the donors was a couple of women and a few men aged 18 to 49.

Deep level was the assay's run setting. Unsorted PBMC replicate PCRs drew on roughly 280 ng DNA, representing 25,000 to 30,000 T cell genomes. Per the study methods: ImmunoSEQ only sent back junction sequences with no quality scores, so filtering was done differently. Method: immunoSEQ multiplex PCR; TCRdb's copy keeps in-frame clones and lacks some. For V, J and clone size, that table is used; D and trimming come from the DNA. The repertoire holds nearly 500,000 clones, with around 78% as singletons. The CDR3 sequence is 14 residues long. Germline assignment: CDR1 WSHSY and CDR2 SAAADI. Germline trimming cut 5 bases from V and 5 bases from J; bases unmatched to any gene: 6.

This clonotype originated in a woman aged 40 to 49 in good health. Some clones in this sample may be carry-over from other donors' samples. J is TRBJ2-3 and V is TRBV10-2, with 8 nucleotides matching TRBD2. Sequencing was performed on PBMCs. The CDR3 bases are TGCGCCAGCAGTCGTGAGCGGGAGTTAGATACGCAGTATTTT. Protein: CASSRERELDTQYF.